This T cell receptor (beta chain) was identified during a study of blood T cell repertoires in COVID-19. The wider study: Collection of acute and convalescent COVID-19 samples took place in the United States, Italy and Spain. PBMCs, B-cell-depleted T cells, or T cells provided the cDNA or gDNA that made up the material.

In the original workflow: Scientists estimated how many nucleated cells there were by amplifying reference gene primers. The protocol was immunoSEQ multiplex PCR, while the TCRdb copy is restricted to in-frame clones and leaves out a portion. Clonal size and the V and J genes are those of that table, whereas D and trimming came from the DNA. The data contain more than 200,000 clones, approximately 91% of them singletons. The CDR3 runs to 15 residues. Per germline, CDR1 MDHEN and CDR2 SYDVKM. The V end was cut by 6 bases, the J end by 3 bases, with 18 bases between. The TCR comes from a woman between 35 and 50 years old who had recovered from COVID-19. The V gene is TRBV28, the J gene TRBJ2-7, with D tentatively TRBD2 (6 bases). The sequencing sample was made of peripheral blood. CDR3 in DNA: TGTGCCAGCAGCATTTTCTTGGGAGGTGACTACGAGCAGTACTTC. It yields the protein CASSIFLGGDYEQYF.